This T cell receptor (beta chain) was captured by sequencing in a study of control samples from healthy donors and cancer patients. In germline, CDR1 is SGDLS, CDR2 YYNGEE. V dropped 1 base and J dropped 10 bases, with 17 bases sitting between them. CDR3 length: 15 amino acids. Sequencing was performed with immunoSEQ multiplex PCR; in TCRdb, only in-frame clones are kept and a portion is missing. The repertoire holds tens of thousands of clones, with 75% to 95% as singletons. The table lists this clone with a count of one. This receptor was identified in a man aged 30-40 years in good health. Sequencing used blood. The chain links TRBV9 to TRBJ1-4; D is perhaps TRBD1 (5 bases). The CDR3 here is CASSVNPGSQGKLFF. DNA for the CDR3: TGTGCCAGCAGCGTAAATCCGGGAAGCCAGGGAAAACTGTTTTTT.